This is a list of T cell receptor beta chains from one sample in a study of PD-1 blockade in classical Hodgkin lymphoma. Assay: immunoSEQ multiplex PCR; the TCRdb copy retains only in-frame clones and omits some. The sample holds 70,000 or so clones; 93% are singletons and the top ten take about 7.8%. Sequenced here: peripheral blood mononuclear cells (PBMCs), sampled at baseline. The receptor set was obtained from a human donor with classical Hodgkin lymphoma. The CDR3 runs from the conserved cysteine through the conserved F or W. The D gene is left open where the match is weak. Clone size is given for some rows only: seen once, a few or many times, or a class if the clone is expanded.

>.|TRBD2|TRBV7-6|TRBJ2-1
CASSYSGSHEQFF
TGTGCCAGCAGCTATAGCGGGAGCCATGAGCAGTTCTTC
>.|TRBD2|TRBV15|TRBJ2-1
CATSRRSGLAGVLGSYNEQFF
TGTGCCACCAGCAGACGATCGGGACTAGCGGGAGTACTGGGCTCCTACAATGAGCAGTTCTTC
>.|TRBD1|TRBV5-8|TRBJ1-3
CASRYRDRGSSGNTIYF
TGTGCCAGCAGGTACCGGGACAGGGGGTCCTCTGGAAACACCATATATTTT
>.|.|TRBV27|TRBJ2-3
CASTLLYYPSPLPQYF
TGTGCCAGCACCCTACTCTACTACCCTTCCCCTCTTCCGCAGTATTTT
>.|TRBD2|TRBV27|TRBJ2-7
CASCSLAGGRHEQYF
TGTGCCAGCTGTTCCCTAGCGGGAGGTCGCCACGAGCAGTACTTC
>once|.|TRBV9|TRBJ2-2
CASSVVTGELFF
TGTGCCAGCAGCGTAGTGACCGGGGAGCTGTTTTTT
>.|TRBD1|TRBV5-1|TRBJ2-2
CASSLATGTGELFF
TGCGCCAGCAGCTTGGCGACAGGGACCGGGGAGCTGTTTTTT
>.|.|TRBV14|TRBJ2-6
CASSKSPSGANVLTF
TGTGCCAGCAGCAAGTCCCCCTCTGGGGCCAACGTCCTGACTTTC
>.|.|TRBV19|TRBJ1-1
CASSILEPGGNTEAFF
TGTGCCAGTAGTATTCTGGAACCGGGAGGGAACACTGAAGCTTTCTTT
>.|.|TRBV7-9|TRBJ1-1
CASSISGLPNTEAFF
TGTGCCAGCAGCATATCAGGATTGCCGAACACTGAAGCTTTCTTT
>.|.|TRBV6-5|TRBJ2-7
CASQKHDLSLYEQYF
TGTGCCAGCCAAAAACACGACCTCTCTCTCTACGAGCAGTACTTC
>.|TRBD2|TRBV29-1|TRBJ2-2
CSVLAGVGTGELFF
TGCAGCGTTTTGGCGGGAGTAGGCACCGGGGAGCTGTTTTTT
>.|TRBD2|TRBV27|TRBJ2-1
CASRGTSGIPNLAGAGEQFF
TGTGCCAGCAGGGGGACGTCAGGGATACCAAACCTAGCGGGAGCGGGTGAGCAGTTCTTC
>.|.|TRBV10-3|TRBJ2-1
CAIRPGVKYNEQFF
TGTGCCATCAGGCCGGGAGTAAAGTACAATGAGCAGTTCTTC
>.|.|TRBV27|TRBJ1-5
CASSLSRNQPQHF
TGTGCCAGCAGTTTATCGCGCAATCAGCCCCAGCATTTT
>few|TRBD1|TRBV27|TRBJ2-5
CASSWGTGGRETQYF
TGTGCCAGCAGTTGGGGGACAGGGGGCCGGGAGACCCAGTACTTC
>once|.|TRBV19|TRBJ1-4
CAASGPTNEKLFF
TGTGCCGCCTCGGGTCCAACTAATGAAAAACTGTTTTTT
>once|TRBD2|TRBV5-5|TRBJ2-7
CASSESSGISYEQYF
TGCGCCAGCAGCGAGAGTAGCGGGATCTCCTACGAGCAGTACTTC
>.|.|TRBV6-5|TRBJ2-2
CASSRERAGELFF
TGTGCCAGCAGCCGCGAACGGGCCGGGGAGCTGTTTTTT